These 29 T cell receptor beta chains originate from one sample sequenced in a study of human versus mouse CDR3 diversity and MHC coevolution. The protocol was immunoSEQ multiplex PCR, while the TCRdb copy is restricted to in-frame clones and leaves out a portion. The table records about 77,000 clones, about nine tenths of them present only once. What was sequenced was naive CD4+ T cells from blood. Specified subset: CD45RO-negative CD62L-positive naive CD4 T cells. The origin of the receptors is a person aged 30-69 years in good health.

V gene TRBV30 combines with J gene TRBJ2-2, with a weak D call TRBD1 (5 bases). The CDR3 extends over 14 amino acids. The germline CDR1 and CDR2 sequences are GTSNPN and SVGIG (reference sequence). V was cut by 5 bases and J by 1 base, with 11 bases left in between. The CDR3 DNA reads TGTGCCTGGGTGACAGAGCAGAACACCGGGGAGCTGTTTTTT. Translating it yields CAWVTEQNTGELFF.

The chain is built from TRBV10-2 and TRBJ2-7, with 9 bases that match TRBD1. The CDR3 spans 13 residues. V lost 6 bases to trimming and J lost 5 bases; unmatched junction nucleotides: 5. In germline, CDR1 is WSHSY, CDR2 SAAADI. CDR3: CASRGQGPHEQYF. DNA of the CDR3: TGCGCCAGCAGGGGACAGGGTCCCCACGAGCAGTACTTC.

This clone has only one observation. The chain links TRBV30 to TRBJ1-1; no clear D gene. V shed 0 bases and J shed 4 bases, with 12 bases lying between them. This CDR3 is 14 amino acids long. Germline CDR1 and CDR2: GTSNPN and SVGIG (reference sequence). Here the CDR3 reads CAWSVGLGGTEAFF. The DNA of the CDR3 is TGTGCCTGGAGTGTTGGATTAGGAGGCACTGAAGCTTTCTTT.

This clone was recorded once. The V gene is TRBV10-3, the J gene TRBJ2-1; TRBD2 agrees at 10 bases. With 7 bases clipped from V and 9 bases from J, the junction kept 9 bases outside the gene matches. The CDR3 is 14 residues long. In germline, CDR1 is ENHRY, CDR2 SYGVKD. The CDR3 DNA reads as TGTGCCATCACGACTAGCGGGCCGACGGGTGAGCAGTTCTTC. It codes for CAITTSGPTGEQFF.

The chain combines TRBV12-2 with TRBJ2-7; the D segment call TRBD2 is taken from the table without a DNA check. TRBV12-2 is a recognized pseudogene. The CDR3 is made up of 18 amino acids. The CDR3 sequence: CASRFRDGLAGETYEQYF. The CDR3 nucleotides read TGTGCAAGTCGCTTCAGGGATGGACTAGCGGGAGAAACGTACGAGCAGTACTTC.

The J gene is TRBJ2-1, the V gene TRBV18; 8 bases match TRBD2. Unmatched junction bases numbered 4, after V lost 3 bases and J lost 3 bases. The CDR3 consists of 15 residues. Germline V CDR1 and CDR2: KGHSH, LQKENI. This CDR3 is CASSPNSGVYNEQFF. The CDR3 DNA reads as TGTGCCAGCTCACCCAATAGCGGGGTCTACAATGAGCAGTTCTTC.

This clone was recorded a few times. The chain joins TRBV7-9 to TRBJ1-1, with TRBD1 identical over 8 bases. Germline assignment: CDR1 SEHNR and CDR2 FQNEAQ (reference sequence). Germline trimming cut 5 bases from V and 0 bases from J; bases unmatched to any gene: 5. The CDR3 loop spans 15 amino acids. CDR3 sequence (DNA): TGTGCCAGCAGCGACTACAGGGGGTTGAACACTGAAGCTTTCTTT. Its translation is CASSDYRGLNTEAFF.

This clone has just a few counts. This chain uses TRBV19 with TRBJ1-1, with 7 nucleotides matching TRBD1. Germline V gene lookup returns CDR1 LNHDA and CDR2 SQIVND (reference sequence). V shed 4 bases and J 6 bases; nucleotides not matched to a gene: 8. There are 14 residues in the CDR3. CDR3 in amino acids: CASSTTGTAAEAFF. CDR3 in DNA: TGTGCCAGTAGTACGACCGGGACAGCTGCTGAAGCTTTCTTT.

The CDR3 loop reads CASSLSGTGSGGGRFF. The DNA for the CDR3 is TGTGCCAGCAGTTTGTCCGGGACAGGGTCCGGGGGCGGGAGGTTCTTC. This chain connects TRBV27 to TRBJ2-1; 9 nucleotides line up with TRBD1. Germline V gives CDR1 MNHEY, CDR2 SMNVEV (reference sequence). With 3 bases clipped from V and 15 bases from J, the junction kept 18 bases outside the gene matches. CDR3 length: 16 residues.

This clone appeared a single time. Other DNA sequences in this sample translate to the same CDR3. This chain links TRBV18 with TRBJ2-3; 8 bases fit TRBD2. CDR1 is KGHSH, CDR2 LQKENI, per germline. V lost 3 bases and J lost 0; bases outside the gene matches: 2. The CDR3 length is 15 residues. The CDR3 spells CASSPTSGSTDTQYF. In DNA form, the CDR3 reads TGTGCCAGCTCACCTACTAGCGGCAGCACAGATACGCAGTATTTT.

This clone has just one count. This rearrangement joins TRBV28 to TRBJ2-7, with 9 bases fitting TRBD1. CDR1 is MDHEN and CDR2 is SYDVKM in the germline V gene. After removal of 6 bases from V and 2 bases from J, the junction contained 5 bases not matched to a gene. CDR3 length: 14 residues. CDR3 bases: TGTGCCAGCAGCTCCGGGACAGGGCCCTACGAGCAGTACTTC. Its translation: CASSSGTGPYEQYF.

The V and J genes are TRBV30 and TRBJ2-1; D possibly corresponds to TRBD2 (6 bases). The V end was cut by 1 base, the J end by 14 bases, with 15 bases between. From germline, CDR1 is GTSNPN and CDR2 SVGIG (reference sequence). The CDR3 length is 12 residues. CDR3 sequence reads: CAWSAVSGEEFF. CDR3 bases: TGTGCCTGGAGTGCCGTTTCCGGGGAGGAGTTCTTC.

The chain employs TRBV11-2 and TRBJ2-1; TRBD2 agrees at 10 bases. The CDR3 covers 17 residues. Trimming at V came to 8 bases and at J to 7 bases, leaving 17 bases not matched to a gene. Germline V gene lookup returns CDR1 SGHAT and CDR2 FQNNGV. In nucleotides, the CDR3 is TGTGCCAGCGGTTCCCGAGTGCTAGCGGGAGTGAGGAATGAGCAGTTCTTC. This sequence encodes CASGSRVLAGVRNEQFF.

This chain joins TRBV6-1 and TRBJ1-5; D is undetermined. Germline CDR1 and CDR2: MNHNS and SASEGT. Between the trimmed V and J ends, which lost 6 bases and 6 bases, there was a span of 9 bases. The CDR3 has 12 amino acids. The CDR3 protein is CASSGEGQPQHF. CDR3 nucleotide sequence: TGTGCCAGCAGCGGAGAGGGTCAGCCCCAGCATTTT.

This clone is a singleton in its sample. V usage is TRBV10-1 and J usage is TRBJ2-3; perhaps TRBD1 as D (6 bases). This CDR3 spans 14 amino acids. Trimming stripped 4 bases from V and 2 bases from J, with 10 bases between. Germline V gene data show CDR1 as WNHNN and CDR2 as SYGVQD (reference sequence). CDR3 sequence reads: CASSVGQPTDTQYF. The CDR3 nucleotides read TGCGCCAGCAGTGTTGGACAGCCCACAGATACGCAGTATTTT.

Written as DNA, the CDR3 is TGTGCCAGCAGTGGACAGGGGGGTAATCAGCCCCAGCATTTT. Amino acid sequence: CASSGQGGNQPQHF. The rearrangement links TRBV6-1 to TRBJ1-5; 9 bases are a match to TRBD1. This CDR3 region has 14 residues. The V gene's germline CDR1 is MNHNS and CDR2 SASEGT. V lost 4 bases and J lost 4; bases outside the gene matches: 2.

Remarks on this clone: At one of its ends the junction is not consistent with the germline gene, which may arise from a read error. The CDR3, as DNA: TGTGCCAGCAGCTTAGTCCGGGACAGGGCTCTTCTTAACCATGGCTACACCTTC. Its protein product is CASSLVRDRALLNHGYTF. J is TRBJ1-2 and V is TRBV7-8; 9 positions agree with TRBD1. This CDR3 spans 18 amino acids. Germline V lookup: CDR1 SGHVS, CDR2 FQNEAQ. Full variable domain (remainder filled in from reference TRBV7-8 and TRBJ1-2): GAGVSQSPRYKVAKRGQDVALRCDPISGHVSLFWYQQALGQGPEFLTYFQNEAQLDKSGLPSDRFFAERPEGSVSTLKIQRTQQEDSAVYLCASSLVRDRALLNHGYTFGSGTRLTVV.

The chain carries TRBV18 and TRBJ2-2; TRBD1 agrees at 7 bases. V shed 0 bases, J shed 4 bases, and the junction held 5 bases outside the gene matches. Germline assignment: CDR1 KGHSH and CDR2 LQKENI. The CDR3 consists of 16 residues. The CDR3 nucleotides read TGTGCCAGCTCACCACCGAACAGGGGTCTCACCGGGGAGCTGTTTTTT. Translated, it gives CASSPPNRGLTGELFF.

This chain links TRBV6-5 with TRBJ1-2, with 8 bases that match TRBD1. The length of the CDR3 is 13 residues. Looked up from germline, CDR1 is MNHEY and CDR2 is SVGAGI. After removal of 6 bases from V and 4 bases from J, the junction contained 4 bases not matched to a gene. The CDR3 is CASSDRGSYGYTF. CDR3 nucleotides: TGTGCCAGCAGCGACAGGGGTAGCTATGGCTACACCTTC.

The chain links TRBV5-1 to TRBJ1-4; TRBD1 is a possible D gene (5 bases). The CDR3 is 15 amino acids. Germline-derived CDR1 and CDR2 are SGHRS and YFSETQ. Trimming took 0 bases from V and 3 from J, leaving 9 bases between them. This chain's CDR3 is CASSLDRTSNEKLFF. The DNA of the CDR3 is TGCGCCAGCAGCTTGGACAGGACATCTAATGAAAAACTGTTTTTT.

This clone was counted only a few times. The chain couples TRBV10-3 to TRBJ1-1; no firm D call. This CDR3 has 14 amino acids. Trimming removed 2 bases from V and 4 bases from J, with 11 bases in between. Per germline, CDR1 ENHRY and CDR2 SYGVKD. The CDR3 region has the DNA TGTGCCATCAGTGAGGTTGAGTTTGTCACTGAAGCTTTCTTT. Translation: CAISEVEFVTEAFF.

The CDR3 region has the DNA TGTGCCAGCAGCCAAAAGATAGATGTTAGTGGGGCCAACGTCCTGACTTTC. Translated: CASSQKIDVSGANVLTF. The rearrangement joins TRBV4-2 to TRBJ2-6; D is ambiguous. V was pared by 2 bases and J by 3 bases, with 14 bases between. The CDR3 covers 17 residues. Germline-derived CDR1 and CDR2 are LGHNA and YNFKEQ.

The rearrangement joins TRBV28 to TRBJ1-6; tentatively, D is TRBD1 (6 bases). The CDR3 is made up of 14 amino acids. Between the trimmed V and J ends, which lost 7 bases and 17 bases, there was a span of 24 bases. Germline loops: CDR1 MDHEN, CDR2 SYDVKM. In DNA, the CDR3 is TGTGCCAGCACTCCCCGACAGGTTGCTAGATGGGTCCACTTT. Translated, it gives CASTPRQVARWVHF.

The V gene is TRBV5-6, the J gene TRBJ2-3, with 9 bases matching TRBD2. CDR3 length: 18 residues. The germline CDR1 and CDR2 sequences are SGHDT and YYEEEE. The J segment lost 2 bases and the V segment lost 2 bases, leaving 12 bases of the junction unmatched. Written as DNA, the CDR3 is TGTGCCAGCAGCTTAGCCCTACTAGCGGGTGGATCCACAGATACGCAGTATTTT. It encodes CASSLALLAGGSTDTQYF.

The CDR3 reads CASRSGLARNEQFF. In DNA form, the CDR3 reads TGTGCCAGCAGATCGGGACTAGCGCGCAATGAGCAGTTCTTC. V and J are TRBV7-2 and TRBJ2-1; 10 bases line up with TRBD2. V shed 6 bases, J shed 6 bases, and the junction held 5 bases outside the gene matches. Per the germline V gene, CDR1 is SGHTA and CDR2 is FQGNSA. The CDR3 sequence is 14 residues long.

This clone occurred once. The genes are TRBV10-3 and TRBJ2-5, with TRBD2 matching 8 bases. The DNA end is more similar to TRBJ2-7, so the J call may be wrong. Per the germline V gene, CDR1 is ENHRY and CDR2 is SYGVKD. The CDR3 has 12 amino acids. CDR3 protein: CAVGEREYEQYF. In DNA, the CDR3 is TGTGCCGTCGGCGAGCGGGAGTACGAGCAGTACTTC.

This clone was observed a handful of times. The rearrangement uses TRBV10-3 and TRBJ2-7, with a tentative D call TRBD1 (5 bases). The V gene's germline CDR1 is ENHRY and CDR2 SYGVKD. CDR3 size: 14 residues. The germline V and J ends were trimmed by 6 bases and 0 bases, with 12 bases remaining between them. This CDR3 reads CAISGHYSSYEQYF. CDR3 nucleotide sequence: TGTGCCATCAGCGGACATTATAGCTCCTACGAGCAGTACTTC.

This clone has only a few counts. The DNA of the CDR3 is TGTGCCAGCAGAAGGACTAGCGGGAAGTACGAGCAGTACTTC. Its translation is CASRRTSGKYEQYF. The chain couples TRBV6-6 to TRBJ2-7; 12 bases map to TRBD2. Germline V gene lookup returns CDR1 MNHNY and CDR2 SVGAGI (reference sequence). The CDR3 is 14 residues long. With V trimmed by 6 bases and J by 4 bases, 4 bases remained unmatched.

This clone has just a few counts. This chain links TRBV6-1 with TRBJ1-3, with 7 bases aligning to TRBD1. V was clipped by 4 bases and J by 0 bases; unmatched bases: 6. Per the germline V gene, CDR1 is MNHNS and CDR2 is SASEGT. The CDR3 spans 16 residues. The CDR3 sequence: CASSGLDRNSGNTIYF. The CDR3 DNA follows: TGTGCCAGCAGTGGGCTGGACAGGAACTCTGGAAACACCATATATTTT.